The source of this TCR beta chain is a study of OX40 agonist ivuxolimab in advanced cancers. Findings and caveats of the study: The authors did not determine the antigen specificity of the expanded peripheral T cells. Part of the nonresponder group also had normalized T-cell clonal expansion that was low.

In regard to this clone: Its target is unknown.

The CDR3 runs 16 residues. CDR1 and CDR2 from the germline V gene are SEHNR and FQNEAQ (reference sequence). V dropped 5 bases and J dropped 3; count of bases not matched to a gene: 3. Assay: immunoSEQ multiplex PCR; the TCRdb copy retains only in-frame clones and omits some. The sample includes more than 60,000 clones, roughly nine tenths of them seen just once. This rearrangement joins TRBV7-9 to TRBJ2-3; 15 positions agree with TRBD2. This specimen consisted of CD4+ or CD8+ T cells sorted from blood, obtained in a trial of the OX40 agonist ivuxolimab. The TCR was taken from an adult with an advanced solid tumor such as melanoma, head and neck, liver or kidney cancer. CDR3 in DNA: TGTGCCAGCAGCCTGGGACTAGCGGGAGGTACAGATACGCAGTATTTT. It is translated as CASSLGLAGGTDTQYF.